The 23 T cell receptor beta chains reported below all come from one sample, sequenced in a study of T cells in Graves' hyperthyroidism and ophthalmopathy. Template material for amplifying TCR beta CDR3 regions consisted of RNA transcripts. The primer set for the first-round RT-PCR of the TCR CDR3 was HTBI. Using its own MiXCR run on the multiplex PCR reads, TCRdb lists one record per CDR3 protein. The sample has hundreds of thousands of distinct CDR3 sequences, roughly 14% seen once; the top ten hold around 4.5%. Sequencing input: blood. The receptor set was obtained from a woman aged 35 to 49 with Graves' ophthalmopathy.

Many counts were recorded for this clonotype. The chain employs TRBV27 and TRBJ2-7, with D possibly TRBD2 on 6 matching bases. This CDR3 is 13 amino acids long. Deletions cut 6 bases from V and 6 bases from J, with 15 bases between. The V gene's germline CDR1 is MNHEY and CDR2 SMNVEV (reference sequence). The chain's CDR3 is CASRVGRGREQYF. The CDR3 DNA reads TGTGCCAGCAGGGTTGGGCGGGGACGCGAGCAGTACTTC.

V and J are TRBV28 and TRBJ1-2; D is unresolved. V was cut by 7 bases and J by 8 bases, with 32 bases left in between. The germline CDR1 and CDR2 sequences are MDHEN and SYDVKM. This CDR3 contains 18 residues. CDR3 bases: TGTGCCAGCACCCTGCACGGGCCCCCCTCACGCGCCTCCCGAGGCTACACCTTC. This codes for CASTLHGPPSRASRGYTF.

This clonotype was picked up many times. The rearrangement joins TRBV6-5 to TRBJ2-7; a possible D gene is TRBD1 (6 bases). Trimming took 6 bases from V and 5 from J, leaving 17 bases between them. The CDR3 has 14 amino acids. Germline assignment: CDR1 MNHEY and CDR2 SVGAGI. Here the CDR3 reads CASRLTADSHEQYF. The DNA of the CDR3 is TGTGCCAGCAGGCTAACGGCGGACAGCCACGAGCAGTACTTC.

This clonotype was found many times. V is TRBV6-2 or TRBV6-3 and J is TRBJ1-6; 9 nucleotides line up with TRBD1. The CDR3 has 15 amino acids. The trim removed 8 bases at V and 4 bases at J, leaving 6 bases unmatched. The germline V gene has CDR1 MNHEY and CDR2 SVGEGT. The CDR3 sequence is CASLPGTGYNSPLHF. The CDR3 DNA sequence: TGTGCCAGCCTTCCCGGGACAGGGTATAATTCACCCCTCCACTTT.

This sequence joins TRBV7-2 and TRBJ2-7, with TRBD1 identical over 10 bases. This CDR3 spans 17 amino acids. V lost 0 bases, J lost 2 bases, and 7 bases stayed unmatched. Germline V gene lookup returns CDR1 SGHTA and CDR2 FQGNSA. Here the CDR3 reads CASSLAARTGGPYEQYF. DNA for the CDR3: TGTGCCAGCAGCTTAGCCGCTCGGACAGGGGGGCCCTACGAGCAGTACTTC.

This clonotype was detected ten times or more. The chain combines TRBV19 with TRBJ1-5; TRBD1 is a possible D gene (5 bases). The CDR3 contains 17 residues. Trimming pared 2 bases from V and 0 bases from J, leaving 14 bases between. Germline-derived CDR1 and CDR2 are LNHDA and SQIVND (reference sequence). The CDR3 coding sequence is TGTGCCAGTAGTATAAACCCGTCAGGGAATAGCAATCAGCCCCAGCATTTT. Translation: CASSINPSGNSNQPQHF.

This clonotype has only a few counts. This chain links TRBV12-3 or TRBV12-4 with TRBJ2-5, with 11 nucleotides matching TRBD1. The CDR3 runs 15 residues. V gave up 0 bases and J gave up 9 bases; unmatched junction bases: 6. The CDR3 nucleotides are TGTGCCAGCAGTTTAGCTACGGGACAGGGGGTGTCCCAGTACTTC. Translation: CASSLATGQGVSQYF.

The genes are TRBV7-6 and TRBJ1-2, with D possibly TRBD1 on 5 matching bases. Per the germline V gene, CDR1 is SGHVS and CDR2 is FNYEAQ. The CDR3 extends over 14 amino acids. Trimming removed 5 bases at V and 9 bases at J, with 19 bases between. The CDR3 sequence is CASSAAGAGQRYTF. The CDR3 nucleotides are TGTGCCAGCAGCGCCGCCGGGGCTGGCCAACGCTACACCTTC.

This clonotype was observed at least ten times. This sequence joins TRBV29-1 and TRBJ1-2; no firm D call. CDR3 length: 11 amino acids. Germline V gene data show CDR1 as SQVTM and CDR2 as ANQGSEA. V was shortened by 6 bases and J by 9 bases, with 14 bases between the two germline ends. CDR3 in amino acids: CSVLSNGRYTF. The CDR3 region has the DNA TGCAGCGTCCTATCGAATGGGCGCTACACCTTC.

This clonotype was recorded at least ten times. Here the CDR3 reads CASTNAPGAKGYTF. The DNA for the CDR3 is TGTGCCAGCACCAACGCGCCGGGGGCGAAGGGCTACACCTTC. The V and J genes are TRBV27 and TRBJ1-2; tentatively, D is TRBD1 (6 bases). This CDR3 is built from 14 residues. The V end was cut by 7 bases, the J end by 8 bases, with 20 bases between. Germline V gives CDR1 MNHEY, CDR2 SMNVEV (reference sequence).

In its sample, this clonotype was seen once. The chain uses TRBV2 and TRBJ2-7; TRBD1 aligns across 7 bases. The germline V gene has CDR1 SNHLY and CDR2 FYNNEI. CDR3 size: 13 residues. Trimming took 6 bases from V and 9 from J; bases not matched to a gene: 11. DNA for the CDR3: TGTGCCAGCAGCTCGGGACAGCGACTTTGGCAGTACTTC. This gives the protein CASSSGQRLWQYF.

The gene calls are TRBV9 and TRBJ2-3; the match to TRBD1 covers 8 bases. The J segment lost 5 bases and the V segment lost 7 bases, leaving 9 bases of the junction unmatched. CDR3 length: 14 residues. From germline, CDR1 is SGDLS and CDR2 YYNGEE. CDR3 residues: CASSVQGAVDTQYF. The DNA for the CDR3 is TGTGCCAGCTCCGTTCAGGGGGCCGTAGATACGCAGTATTTT.

The V call is TRBV18, the J call TRBJ1-5, with D possibly TRBD1 on 6 matching bases. Trimming removed 4 bases at V and 0 bases at J, with 19 bases between. The CDR3 is 18 amino acids. The germline gives CDR1 KGHSH, CDR2 LQKENI. CDR3 in DNA: TGTGCCAGCTCACGGAATCTCCCGGGACAAGGTAGCAATCAGCCCCAGCATTTT. This translates into CASSRNLPGQGSNQPQHF.

This clonotype was counted at least ten times. This rearrangement joins TRBV20-1 to TRBJ1-2; unclear D gene. The CDR3 is made up of 13 amino acids. Deletions cut 5 bases from V and 5 bases from J, with 15 bases between. CDR1 DFQATT and CDR2 SNEGSKA come from the germline V gene (reference sequence). The CDR3 nucleotides read TGCAGTGCTCCCTGGACTCGGGGTTATGGCTACACCTTC. This encodes CSAPWTRGYGYTF.

In its sample, this clonotype was seen a few times. The chain carries TRBV11-3 and TRBJ1-1; 8 bases are shared with TRBD1. CDR1 SGHNT and CDR2 YENEEA come from the germline V gene. This CDR3 is built from 14 residues. Trimming at V came to 5 bases and at J to 3 bases, leaving 5 bases not matched to a gene. The chain's CDR3 is CASSRQGQDTEAFF. The CDR3 coding sequence is TGTGCCAGCAGCCGACAGGGGCAGGACACTGAAGCTTTCTTT.

The gene calls are TRBV11-2 and TRBJ2-7; TRBD1 is a possible D gene (6 bases). Trimming removed 4 bases at V and 0 bases at J, with 16 bases between. CDR1 is SGHAT and CDR2 is FQNNGV in the germline V gene. CDR3 length: 16 amino acids. The CDR3 reads CASSSDGQTSSYEQYF. The CDR3 DNA follows: TGTGCCAGCAGCTCAGATGGACAGACCAGCTCCTACGAGCAGTACTTC. The full variable domain, with the rest looked up from reference TRBV11-2 and TRBJ2-7, is EAGVAQSPRYKIIEKRQSVAFWCNPISGHATLYWYQQILGQGPKLLIQFQNNGVVDDSQLPKDRFSAERLKGVDSTLKIQPAKLEDSAVYLCASSSDGQTSSYEQYFGPGTRLTVT.

The sample holds a few counts of this clonotype. The chain links TRBV6-1 to TRBJ1-2; D gene ambiguous. The V end was cut by 10 bases, the J end by 2 bases, with 8 bases between. CDR3 length equals 11 residues. The V gene's germline CDR1 is MNHNS and CDR2 SASEGT. The CDR3 DNA reads as TGTGCCACCTCTCTGAACTATGGCTACACCTTC. Translation gives CATSLNYGYTF.

This clonotype was recorded many times. The V and J genes are TRBV5-1 and TRBJ2-5; 8 bases are shared with TRBD2. J was trimmed by 5 bases and V by 6 bases; bases with no gene match: 12. From germline, CDR1 is SGHRS and CDR2 YFSETQ. The CDR3 is 15 residues long. The CDR3 DNA reads as TGCGCCAGCACATCCGGGACTAGTGGCTTCGAGACCCAGTACTTC. Amino acids: CASTSGTSGFETQYF.

This clonotype was seen only a few times. This CDR3 reads CASRERQGPNQPQHF. CDR3 DNA sequence: TGTGCCAGCAGGGAACGACAGGGGCCCAATCAGCCCCAGCATTTT. The gene calls are TRBV5-8 and TRBJ1-5; 8 positions agree with TRBD1. This CDR3 has 15 residues. Germline V gene sequence: CDR1 SGHTS, CDR2 YDEGEE. V shed 5 bases and J 3 bases; nucleotides not matched to a gene: 7.

This clonotype was observed at least ten times. The rearrangement joins TRBV28 to TRBJ2-2, with 8 positions matching TRBD2. V shed 7 bases and J 5 bases; nucleotides not matched to a gene: 12. The germline V gene has CDR1 MDHEN and CDR2 SYDVKM. The CDR3 totals 16 residues. CDR3 in DNA: TGTGCCAGCACCAAGATCTCAGTAGCGGGAACCGGGGAGCTGTTTTTT. It translates to CASTKISVAGTGELFF.

The sample holds many counts of this clonotype. V is TRBV7-2 and J is TRBJ2-6; a possible D gene is TRBD1 (6 bases). The CDR3 extends over 15 amino acids. Germline lookup yields CDR1 SGHTA and CDR2 FQGNSA. V dropped 5 bases and J dropped 2 bases, with 10 bases sitting between them. In nucleotides, the CDR3 is TGTGCCAGCAGCACATACAGGGCTGGGGCCAACGTCCTGACTTTC. It encodes CASSTYRAGANVLTF. The entire variable domain, with the rest obtained from reference TRBV7-2 and TRBJ2-6, is as follows: GAGVSQSPSNKVTEKGKDVELRCDPISGHTALYWYRQSLGQGLEFLIYFQGNSAPDKSGLPSDRFSAERTGGSVSTLTIQRTQQEDSAVYLCASSTYRAGANVLTFGAGSRLTVL.

There are a few counts of this clonotype. The V call is TRBV6-1, the J call TRBJ2-2, with D maybe TRBD2 (6 bases). CDR1 is MNHNS, CDR2 SASEGT, per germline. Trimming removed 6 bases from V and 0 bases from J, with 14 bases in between. CDR3 size: 16 residues. The CDR3 loop reads CASREGPGANTGELFF. Here the CDR3 DNA reads TGTGCCAGCAGGGAGGGACCCGGCGCGAACACCGGGGAGCTGTTTTTT.

This clonotype has a single count. V is TRBV28 and J is TRBJ2-7; 10 nucleotides agree with TRBD2. CDR1 and CDR2 from the germline V gene are MDHEN and SYDVKM. The CDR3 extends over 14 amino acids. Trimming cost V 6 bases and J 7 bases; bases outside gene matches: 9. CDR3 sequence (DNA): TGTGCCAGCAGCCCAAGCGGGAGGGCCTGGGAGCAGTACTTC. Its protein product is CASSPSGRAWEQYF.